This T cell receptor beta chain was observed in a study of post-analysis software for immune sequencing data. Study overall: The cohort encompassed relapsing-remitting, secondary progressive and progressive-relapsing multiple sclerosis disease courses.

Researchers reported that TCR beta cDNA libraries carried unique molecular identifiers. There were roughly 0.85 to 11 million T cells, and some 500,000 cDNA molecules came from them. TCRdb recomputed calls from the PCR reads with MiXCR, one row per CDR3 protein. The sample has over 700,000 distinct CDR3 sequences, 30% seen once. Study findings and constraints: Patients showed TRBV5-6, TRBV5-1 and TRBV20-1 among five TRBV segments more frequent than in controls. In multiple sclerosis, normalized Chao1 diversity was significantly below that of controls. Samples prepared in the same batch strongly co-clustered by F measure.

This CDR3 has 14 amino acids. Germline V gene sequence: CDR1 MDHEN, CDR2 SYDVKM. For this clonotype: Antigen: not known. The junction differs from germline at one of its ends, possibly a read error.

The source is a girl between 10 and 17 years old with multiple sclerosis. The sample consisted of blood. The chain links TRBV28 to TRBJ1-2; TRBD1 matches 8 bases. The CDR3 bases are TGCGCCAGCAGAATGACAGGGGTCATCTATGGCTACACCTTC. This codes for CASRMTGVIYGYTF.